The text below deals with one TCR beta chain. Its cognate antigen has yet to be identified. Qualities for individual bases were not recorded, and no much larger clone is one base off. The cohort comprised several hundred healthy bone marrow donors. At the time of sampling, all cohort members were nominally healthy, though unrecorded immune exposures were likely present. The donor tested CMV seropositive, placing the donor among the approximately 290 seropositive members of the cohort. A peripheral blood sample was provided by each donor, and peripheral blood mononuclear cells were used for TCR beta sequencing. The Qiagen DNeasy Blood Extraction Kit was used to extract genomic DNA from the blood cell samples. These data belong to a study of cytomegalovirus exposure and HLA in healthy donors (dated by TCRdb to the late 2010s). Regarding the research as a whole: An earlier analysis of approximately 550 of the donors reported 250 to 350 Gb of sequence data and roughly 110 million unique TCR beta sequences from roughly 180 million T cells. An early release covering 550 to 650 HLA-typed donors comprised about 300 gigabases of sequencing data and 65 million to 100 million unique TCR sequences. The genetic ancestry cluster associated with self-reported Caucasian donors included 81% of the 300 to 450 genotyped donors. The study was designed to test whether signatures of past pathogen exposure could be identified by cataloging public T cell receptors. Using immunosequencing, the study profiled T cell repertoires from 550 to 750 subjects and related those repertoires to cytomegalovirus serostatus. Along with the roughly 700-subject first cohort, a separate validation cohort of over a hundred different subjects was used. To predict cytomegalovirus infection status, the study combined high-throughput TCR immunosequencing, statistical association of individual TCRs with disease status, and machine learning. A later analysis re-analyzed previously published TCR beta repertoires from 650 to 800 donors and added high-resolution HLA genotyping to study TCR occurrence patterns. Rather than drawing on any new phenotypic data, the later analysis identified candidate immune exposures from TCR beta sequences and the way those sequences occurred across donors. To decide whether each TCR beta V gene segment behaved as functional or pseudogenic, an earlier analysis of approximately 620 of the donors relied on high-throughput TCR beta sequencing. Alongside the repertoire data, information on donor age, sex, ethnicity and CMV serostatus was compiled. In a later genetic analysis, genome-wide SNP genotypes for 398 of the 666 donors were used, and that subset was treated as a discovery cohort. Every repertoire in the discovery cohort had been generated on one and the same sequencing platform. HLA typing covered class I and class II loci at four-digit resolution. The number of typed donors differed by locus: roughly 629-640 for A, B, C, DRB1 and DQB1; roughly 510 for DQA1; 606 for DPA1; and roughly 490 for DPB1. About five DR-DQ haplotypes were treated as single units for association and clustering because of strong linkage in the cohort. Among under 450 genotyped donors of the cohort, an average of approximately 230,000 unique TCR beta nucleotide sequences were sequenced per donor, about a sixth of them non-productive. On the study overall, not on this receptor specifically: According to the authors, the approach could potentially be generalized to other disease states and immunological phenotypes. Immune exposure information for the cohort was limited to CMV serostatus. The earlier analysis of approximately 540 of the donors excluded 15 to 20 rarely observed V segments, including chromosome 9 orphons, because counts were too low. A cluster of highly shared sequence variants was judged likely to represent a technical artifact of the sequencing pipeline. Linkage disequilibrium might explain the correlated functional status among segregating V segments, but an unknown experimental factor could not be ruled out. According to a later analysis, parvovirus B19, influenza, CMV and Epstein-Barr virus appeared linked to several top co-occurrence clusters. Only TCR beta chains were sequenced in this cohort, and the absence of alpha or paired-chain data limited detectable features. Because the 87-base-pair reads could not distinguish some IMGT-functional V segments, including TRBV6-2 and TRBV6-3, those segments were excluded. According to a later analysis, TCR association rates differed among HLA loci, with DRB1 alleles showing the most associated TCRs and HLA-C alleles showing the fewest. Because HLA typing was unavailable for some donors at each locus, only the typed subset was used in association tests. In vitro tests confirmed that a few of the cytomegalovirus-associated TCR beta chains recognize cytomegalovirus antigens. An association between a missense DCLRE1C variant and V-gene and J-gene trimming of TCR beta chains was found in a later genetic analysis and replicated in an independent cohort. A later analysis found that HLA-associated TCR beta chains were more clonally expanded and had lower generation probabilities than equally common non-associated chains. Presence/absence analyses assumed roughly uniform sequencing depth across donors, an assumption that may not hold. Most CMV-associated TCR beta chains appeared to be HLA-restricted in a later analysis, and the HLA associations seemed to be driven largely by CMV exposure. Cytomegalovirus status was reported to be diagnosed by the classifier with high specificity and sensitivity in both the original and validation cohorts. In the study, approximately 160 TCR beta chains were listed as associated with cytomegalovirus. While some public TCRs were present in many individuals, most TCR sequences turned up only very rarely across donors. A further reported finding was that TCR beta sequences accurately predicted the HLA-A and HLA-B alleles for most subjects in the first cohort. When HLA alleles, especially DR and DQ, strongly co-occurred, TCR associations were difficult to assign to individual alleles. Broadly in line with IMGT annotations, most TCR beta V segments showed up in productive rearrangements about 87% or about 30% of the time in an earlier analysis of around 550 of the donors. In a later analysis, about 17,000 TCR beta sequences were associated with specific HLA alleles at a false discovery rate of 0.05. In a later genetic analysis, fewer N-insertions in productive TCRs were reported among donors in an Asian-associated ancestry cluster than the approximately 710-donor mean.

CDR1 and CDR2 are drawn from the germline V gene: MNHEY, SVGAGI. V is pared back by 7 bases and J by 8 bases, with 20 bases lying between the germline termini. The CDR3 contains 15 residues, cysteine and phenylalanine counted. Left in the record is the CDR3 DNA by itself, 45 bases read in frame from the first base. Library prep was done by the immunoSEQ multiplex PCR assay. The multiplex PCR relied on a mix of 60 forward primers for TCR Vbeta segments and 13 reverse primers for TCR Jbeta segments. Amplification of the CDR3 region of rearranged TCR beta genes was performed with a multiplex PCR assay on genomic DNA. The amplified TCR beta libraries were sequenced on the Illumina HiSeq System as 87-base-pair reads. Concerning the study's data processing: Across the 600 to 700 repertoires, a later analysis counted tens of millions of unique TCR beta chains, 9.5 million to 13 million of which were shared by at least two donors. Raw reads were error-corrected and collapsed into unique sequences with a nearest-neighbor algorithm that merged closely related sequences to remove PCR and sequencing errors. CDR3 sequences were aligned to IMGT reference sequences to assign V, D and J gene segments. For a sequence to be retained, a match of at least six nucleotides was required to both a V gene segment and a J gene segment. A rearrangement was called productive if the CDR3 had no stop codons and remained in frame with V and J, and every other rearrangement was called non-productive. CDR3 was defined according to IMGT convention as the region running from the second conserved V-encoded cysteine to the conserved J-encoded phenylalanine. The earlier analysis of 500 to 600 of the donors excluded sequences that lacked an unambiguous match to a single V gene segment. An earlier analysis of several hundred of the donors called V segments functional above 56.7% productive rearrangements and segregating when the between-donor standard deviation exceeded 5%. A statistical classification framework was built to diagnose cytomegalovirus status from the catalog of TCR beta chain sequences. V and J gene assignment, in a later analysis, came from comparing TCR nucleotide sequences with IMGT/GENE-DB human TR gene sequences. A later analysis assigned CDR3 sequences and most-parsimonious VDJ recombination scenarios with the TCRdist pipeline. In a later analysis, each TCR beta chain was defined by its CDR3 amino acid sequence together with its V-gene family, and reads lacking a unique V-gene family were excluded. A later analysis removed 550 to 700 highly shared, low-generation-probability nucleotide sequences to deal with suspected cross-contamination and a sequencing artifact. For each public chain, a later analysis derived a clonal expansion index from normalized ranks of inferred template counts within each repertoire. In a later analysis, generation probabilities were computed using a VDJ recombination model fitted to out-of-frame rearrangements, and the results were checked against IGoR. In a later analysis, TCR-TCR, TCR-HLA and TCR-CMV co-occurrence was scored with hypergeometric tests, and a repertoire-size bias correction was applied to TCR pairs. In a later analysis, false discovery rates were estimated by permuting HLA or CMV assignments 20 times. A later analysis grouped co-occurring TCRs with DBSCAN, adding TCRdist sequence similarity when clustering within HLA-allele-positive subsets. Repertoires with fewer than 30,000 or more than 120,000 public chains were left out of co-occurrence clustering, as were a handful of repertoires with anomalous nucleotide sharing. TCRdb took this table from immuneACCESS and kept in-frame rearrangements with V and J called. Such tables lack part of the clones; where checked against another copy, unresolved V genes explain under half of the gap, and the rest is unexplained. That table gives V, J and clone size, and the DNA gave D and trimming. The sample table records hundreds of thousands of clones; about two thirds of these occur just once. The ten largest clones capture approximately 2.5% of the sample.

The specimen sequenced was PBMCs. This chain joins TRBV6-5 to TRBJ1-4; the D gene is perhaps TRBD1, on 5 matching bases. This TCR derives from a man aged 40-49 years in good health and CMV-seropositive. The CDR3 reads CASTRVGPGREKLFF. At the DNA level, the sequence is TGTGCCAGCACCCGAGTTGGACCAGGGCGGGAAAAACTGTTTTTT.